The 10 T cell receptor beta chains listed next were all sequenced from one sample in a study of blood T cell repertoires in COVID-19 (dated by TCRdb to about 2020). The library was prepared using the immunoSEQ multiplex PCR assay. TCRdb took over this immuneACCESS table, retaining in-frame rearrangements with V and J assigned. Such tables are incomplete; in checked studies, under half of the missing clones stem from an unresolved V gene, and the remainder is unexplained. This sample has about 140,000 clones in its table, and roughly 78% of those were observed once. The top ten clones comprise approximately 3.6% of the sample. Sequenced sample: peripheral blood. Receptors originate from a man in his sixties with acute or convalescent COVID-19.

This sequence joins TRBV30 and TRBJ1-5; D gene ambiguous. V was pared by 1 base and J by 1 base, with 14 bases between. Germline values: CDR1 GTSNPN, CDR2 SVGIG (reference sequence). CDR3 length: 16 amino acids. The DNA of the CDR3 is TGTGCCTGGAGTGATGAGACGGGTAGGAGCAATCAGCCCCAGCATTTT. It encodes CAWSDETGRSNQPQHF. The variable domain in full, completed from reference TRBV30 and TRBJ1-5, reads SQTIHQWPATLVQPVGSPLSLECTVEGTSNPNLYWYRQAAGRGLQLLFYSVGIGQISSEVPQNLSASRPQDRQFILSSKKLLLSDSGFYLCAWSDETGRSNQPQHFGDGTRLSIL.

Of note for this clone: A read error may account for a junction end that differs from germline. The chain carries TRBV6-1 and TRBJ1-3, with 8 bases fitting TRBD1. CDR3 length equals 15 residues. The V gene's germline CDR1 is MNHNS and CDR2 SASEGT. For the CDR3, the DNA is TGTGCCAGCAATGAACAGGGGGTGGCTGGAAACACCATATATTTT. Its translation: CASNEQGVAGNTIYF.

This chain uses TRBV7-8 with TRBJ2-1; tentatively, D is TRBD2 (5 bases). The germline CDR1 and CDR2 sequences are SGHVS and FQNEAQ. The V end lost 1 base, the J end lost 9 bases, and 10 bases lay between the germline ends. This CDR3 is built from 13 residues. The CDR3 DNA is TGTGCCAGCAGCTTAGAGGGCCGGGGTGAGCAGTTCTTC. The encoded protein is CASSLEGRGEQFF.

This clone came up once. The V and J genes are TRBV6-5 and TRBJ2-7; 12 bases fit TRBD1. CDR1 is MNHEY, CDR2 SVGAGI, per germline. Losses at the gene ends were 6 bases for V and 6 bases for J; bases not matched to a gene: 9. The CDR3 is 15 amino acids. CDR3 sequence: CASSLLGQGAGEQYF. DNA for the CDR3: TGTGCCAGCAGCCTCCTGGGACAGGGGGCAGGCGAGCAGTACTTC.

This clone was seen a single time. The chain has TRBV12-2 and TRBJ1-2. TRBV12-2 is a recognized pseudogene. The CDR3 has 11 amino acids. In nucleotides, the CDR3 is TGTGCAAGTCGCTCCCCCGCCGGGGAGTCCTTC. It yields the protein CASRSPAGESF.

The gene calls are TRBV5-5 and TRBJ2-1, with 8 bases that match TRBD2. The CDR3 covers 15 residues. J was trimmed by 3 bases and V by 1 base; bases with no gene match: 3. Germline CDR1 and CDR2: SGHKS and YYEKEE (reference sequence). The DNA of the CDR3 is TGTGCCAGCAGCTTGACTAGCGGTTTCTACAATGAGCAGTTCTTC. Protein: CASSLTSGFYNEQFF. Filled out from reference TRBV5-5 and TRBJ2-1, the complete variable domain reads DAGVTQSPTHLIKTRGQQVTLRCSPISGHKSVSWYQQVLGQGPQFIFQYYEKEERGRGNFPDRFSARQFPNYSSELNVNALLLGDSALYLCASSLTSGFYNEQFFGPGTRLTVL.

The chain uses TRBV10-3 and TRBJ2-2, with 7 bases identical to TRBD2. J was trimmed by 1 base and V by 3 bases; bases with no gene match: 11. The CDR3 length is 18 residues. Germline assignment: CDR1 ENHRY and CDR2 SYGVKD. The CDR3 protein is CAISDGGLSGVNTGELFF. The CDR3 DNA is TGTGCCATCAGTGATGGTGGTCTCAGCGGGGTGAACACCGGGGAGCTGTTTTTT.

This clone was picked up a small number of times. The V gene is TRBV24-1, the J gene TRBJ2-1; tentatively, D is TRBD1 (6 bases). CDR1 KGHDR and CDR2 SFDVKD come from the germline V gene. There are 15 residues in the CDR3. V gave up 7 bases and J gave up 0 bases, with 12 bases separating them. CDR3 coding DNA: TGTGCCACCAGGGGGGCCTCGAGCTCCTACAATGAGCAGTTCTTC. It encodes CATRGASSSYNEQFF.

The chain couples TRBV4-1 to TRBJ2-3; perhaps TRBD2 as D (5 bases). CDR1 and CDR2 from the germline V gene are MGHRA and YSYEKL. Trimming stripped 0 bases from V and 0 bases from J, with 10 bases between. The CDR3 contains 16 residues. CDR3 sequence (DNA): TGCGCCAGCAGCCAAGACCCCGGGATAAGCACAGATACGCAGTATTTT. Translation gives CASSQDPGISTDTQYF.

The rearrangement links TRBV5-4 to TRBJ1-2, with 11 bases lining up with TRBD1. The V segment lost 4 bases and the J segment 7 bases; nucleotides outside the gene matches: 0. This CDR3 region has 12 residues. Germline V CDR1 and CDR2: SGHNT, YYREEE (reference sequence). In DNA form, the CDR3 reads TGTGCCAGCAGCGGGACAGGGGGTGGCTACACCTTC. This encodes CASSGTGGGYTF. The entire variable domain, with the rest obtained from reference TRBV5-4 and TRBJ1-2, is as follows: ETGVTQSPTHLIKTRGQQVTLRCSSQSGHNTVSWYQQALGQGPQFIFQYYREEENGRGNFPPRFSGLQFPNYSSELNVNALELDDSALYLCASSGTGGGYTFGSGTRLTVV.